This T cell receptor (beta chain) was sequenced during a study of blood T cell repertoires in COVID-19. J was trimmed by 4 bases and V by 5 bases; bases with no gene match: 8. CDR1 is LNHDA, CDR2 SQIVND, per germline (reference sequence). The CDR3 has 16 amino acids. In the authors' methods: Amplification from reference gene primers served as the basis for estimated nucleated cell counts. Repertoires were generated with immunoSEQ multiplex PCR, while TCRdb's copy carries only in-frame clones and drops some. The V and J calls and the clone size are those of that table, but D and trimming were determined from the DNA. The table records 300,000 to 400,000 clones, about 90% of them present only once. On this clone: The sample carries other DNA sequences with the same CDR3.

This TCR came from a woman younger than 30 who had recovered from COVID-19. The sequenced material came from peripheral blood. The chain joins TRBV19 to TRBJ1-2; TRBD1 matches at 12 bases. Here the CDR3 DNA reads TGTGCCAGTAGTCCCGCCGGGACAGGGGGCAGCTATGGCTACACCTTC. Protein sequence: CASSPAGTGGSYGYTF.